Sequencing of this T cell receptor (beta chain) was carried out in a study of T cell responses to AZD1222 COVID-19 vaccine. Some clones are missing from TCRdb's copy, which holds only in-frame ones; the method was immunoSEQ multiplex PCR. The table lists some 120,000 clones, roughly 85% of them singletons. Findings and caveats of the study: Spike-specific TCR breadth and depth both grew after two AZD1222 doses. Unmutated regions of variants are reportedly targeted by nearly half of spike-specific TCRs. Seropositive status at baseline applied to only 6 or 7 AZD1222 recipients.

This clone has only one observation. Its antigen remains unknown. Trimming shortened V by 6 bases and J by 3 bases, and 10 bases separated the two germline ends. Germline V gene sequence: CDR1 LNHDA, CDR2 SQIVND (reference sequence). This CDR3 has 13 residues. This TCR derives from an adult in good health. The material was peripheral blood, obtained on day 0 of AZD1222 vaccination. This rearrangement joins TRBV19 to TRBJ2-3; possibly TRBD1 for D (6 bases). CDR3 region: CASRGTGTDTQYF. CDR3 coding DNA: TGTGCCAGTAGAGGAACAGGGACAGATACGCAGTATTTT.